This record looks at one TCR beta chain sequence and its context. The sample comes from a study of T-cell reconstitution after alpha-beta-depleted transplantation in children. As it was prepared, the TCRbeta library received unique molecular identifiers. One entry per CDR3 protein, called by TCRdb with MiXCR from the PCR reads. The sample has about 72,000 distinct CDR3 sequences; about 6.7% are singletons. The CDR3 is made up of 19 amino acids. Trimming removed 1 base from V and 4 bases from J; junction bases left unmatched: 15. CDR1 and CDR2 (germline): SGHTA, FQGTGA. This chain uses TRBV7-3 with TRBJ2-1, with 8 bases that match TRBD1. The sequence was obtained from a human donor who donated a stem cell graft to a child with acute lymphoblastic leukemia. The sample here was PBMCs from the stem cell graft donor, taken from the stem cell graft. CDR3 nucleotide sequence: TGTGCCAGCAGCTTAAGGCCCAGGGGGCACGAGGCGGGATACAATGAGCAGTTCTTC. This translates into CASSLRPRGHEAGYNEQFF.